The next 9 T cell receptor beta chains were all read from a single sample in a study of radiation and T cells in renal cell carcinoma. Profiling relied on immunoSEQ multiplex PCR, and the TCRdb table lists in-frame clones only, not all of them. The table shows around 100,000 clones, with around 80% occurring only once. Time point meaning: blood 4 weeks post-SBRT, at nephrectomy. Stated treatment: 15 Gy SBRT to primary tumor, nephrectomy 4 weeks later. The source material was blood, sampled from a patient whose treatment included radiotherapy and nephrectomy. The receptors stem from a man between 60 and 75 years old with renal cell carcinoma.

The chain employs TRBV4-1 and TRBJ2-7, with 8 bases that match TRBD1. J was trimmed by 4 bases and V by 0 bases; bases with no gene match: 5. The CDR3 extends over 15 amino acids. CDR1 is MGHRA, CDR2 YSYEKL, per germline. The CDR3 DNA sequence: TGCGCCAGCAGCCAAGAGTGGCGGACAGGGTACGAGCAGTACTTC. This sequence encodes CASSQEWRTGYEQYF.

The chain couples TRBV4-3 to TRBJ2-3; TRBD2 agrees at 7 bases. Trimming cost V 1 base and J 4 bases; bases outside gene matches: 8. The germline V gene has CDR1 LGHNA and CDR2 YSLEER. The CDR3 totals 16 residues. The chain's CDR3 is CASSQGSGGTADTQYF. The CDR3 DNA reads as TGCGCCAGCAGCCAAGGGTCGGGGGGTACCGCAGATACGCAGTATTTT.

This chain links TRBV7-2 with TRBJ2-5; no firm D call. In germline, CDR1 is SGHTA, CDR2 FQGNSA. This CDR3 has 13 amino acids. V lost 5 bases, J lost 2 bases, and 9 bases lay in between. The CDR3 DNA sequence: TGTGCCAGCAGCGGACGGGTGCAAGAGACCCAGTACTTC. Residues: CASSGRVQETQYF.

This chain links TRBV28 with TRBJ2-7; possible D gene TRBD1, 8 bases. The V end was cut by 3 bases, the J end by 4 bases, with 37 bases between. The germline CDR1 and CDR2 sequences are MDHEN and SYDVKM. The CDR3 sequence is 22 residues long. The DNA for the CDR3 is TGTGCCAGCAGTTTTCGGACAGGGAGCCTTAGATTAAGCGGGACCGGCAGGTACGAGCAGTACTTC. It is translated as CASSFRTGSLRLSGTGRYEQYF.

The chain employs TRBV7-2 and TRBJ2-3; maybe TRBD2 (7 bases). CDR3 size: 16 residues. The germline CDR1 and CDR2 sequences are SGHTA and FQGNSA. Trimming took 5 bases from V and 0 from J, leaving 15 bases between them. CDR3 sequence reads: CASSRWGGPSTDTQYF. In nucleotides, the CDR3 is TGTGCCAGCAGCCGCTGGGGGGGCCCTAGCACAGATACGCAGTATTTT. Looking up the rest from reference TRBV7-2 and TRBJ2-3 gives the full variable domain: GAGVSQSPSNKVTEKGKDVELRCDPISGHTALYWYRQSLGQGLEFLIYFQGNSAPDKSGLPSDRFSAERTGGSVSTLTIQRTQQEDSAVYLCASSRWGGPSTDTQYFGPGTRLTVL.

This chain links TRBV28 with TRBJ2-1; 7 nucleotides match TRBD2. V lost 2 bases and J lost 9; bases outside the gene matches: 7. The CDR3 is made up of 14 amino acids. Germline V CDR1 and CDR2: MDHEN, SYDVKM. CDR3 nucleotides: TGTGCCAGCAGTTTAGTGGGAGGGCCGGCTGAGCAGTTCTTC. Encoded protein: CASSLVGGPAEQFF.

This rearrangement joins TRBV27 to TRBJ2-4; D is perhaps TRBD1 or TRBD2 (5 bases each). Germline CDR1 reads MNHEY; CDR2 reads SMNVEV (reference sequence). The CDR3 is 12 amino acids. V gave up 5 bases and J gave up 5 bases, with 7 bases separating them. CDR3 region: CASSTGQNIQYF. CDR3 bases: TGTGCCAGCAGTACGGGGCAAAACATTCAGTACTTC.

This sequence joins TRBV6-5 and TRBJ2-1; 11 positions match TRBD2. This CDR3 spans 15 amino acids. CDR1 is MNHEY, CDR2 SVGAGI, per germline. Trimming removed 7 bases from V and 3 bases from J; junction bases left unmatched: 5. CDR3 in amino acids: CASTGLAGVYNEQFF. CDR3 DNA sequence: TGTGCCAGCACCGGACTAGCGGGTGTCTACAATGAGCAGTTCTTC.

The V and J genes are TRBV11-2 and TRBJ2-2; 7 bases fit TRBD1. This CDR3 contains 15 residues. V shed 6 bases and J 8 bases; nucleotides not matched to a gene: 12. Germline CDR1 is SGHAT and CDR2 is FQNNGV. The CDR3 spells CASRHSQGFGGELFF. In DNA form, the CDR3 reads TGTGCCAGCAGACATTCACAGGGGTTCGGAGGGGAGCTGTTTTTT.